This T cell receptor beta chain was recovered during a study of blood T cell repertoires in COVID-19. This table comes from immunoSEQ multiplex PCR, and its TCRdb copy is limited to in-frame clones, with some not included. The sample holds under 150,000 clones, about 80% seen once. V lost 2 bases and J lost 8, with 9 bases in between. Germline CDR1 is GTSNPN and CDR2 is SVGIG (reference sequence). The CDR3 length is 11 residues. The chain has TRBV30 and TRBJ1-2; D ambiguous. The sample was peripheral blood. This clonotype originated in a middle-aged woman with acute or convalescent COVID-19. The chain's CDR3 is CAWSQALGYTF. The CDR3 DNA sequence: TGTGCCTGGAGTCAGGCACTGGGCTACACCTTC. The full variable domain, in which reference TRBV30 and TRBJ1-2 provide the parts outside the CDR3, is SQTIHQWPATLVQPVGSPLSLECTVEGTSNPNLYWYRQAAGRGLQLLFYSVGIGQISSEVPQNLSASRPQDRQFILSSKKLLLSDSGFYLCAWSQALGYTFGSGTRLTVV.